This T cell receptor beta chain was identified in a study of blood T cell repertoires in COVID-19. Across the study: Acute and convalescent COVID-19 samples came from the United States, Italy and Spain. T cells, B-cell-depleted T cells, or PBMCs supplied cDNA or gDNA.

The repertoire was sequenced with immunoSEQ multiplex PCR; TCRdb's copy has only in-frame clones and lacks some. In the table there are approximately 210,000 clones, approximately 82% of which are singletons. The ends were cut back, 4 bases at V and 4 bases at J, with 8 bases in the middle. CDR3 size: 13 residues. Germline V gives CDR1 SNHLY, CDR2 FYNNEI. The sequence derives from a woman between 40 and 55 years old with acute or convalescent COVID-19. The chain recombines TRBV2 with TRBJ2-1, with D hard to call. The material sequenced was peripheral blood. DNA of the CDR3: TGTGCCAGCAGTGCCGAACAATACAATGAGCAGTTCTTC. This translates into CASSAEQYNEQFF.